This T cell receptor (beta chain) is from a study of blood T cell repertoires in COVID-19. Looking at the study overall: Acute and convalescent COVID-19 samples came from the United States, Italy and Spain.

The CDR3 is 16 amino acids. Germline CDR1 is LNHDA and CDR2 is SQIVND (reference sequence). Trimming took 6 bases from V and 2 from J; bases not matched to a gene: 8. Cohort 3 donors were reported recovered after two negative PCRs, clearance, or symptom resolution. The protocol was immunoSEQ multiplex PCR, while the TCRdb copy is restricted to in-frame clones and leaves out a portion. The sample has 150,000 to 200,000 clones; around 88% are singletons. The chain couples TRBV19 to TRBJ2-1; 9 positions agree with TRBD1. Material: PBMCs or T cells enriched from blood (not recorded which). The origin of this receptor is a woman aged 25 to 39 who had recovered from COVID-19. CDR3 sequence reads: CASSLGGDRAYNEQFF. The CDR3 coding sequence is TGTGCCAGTAGCCTCGGTGGGGACAGGGCCTACAATGAGCAGTTCTTC. The whole variable domain, filled in from reference TRBV19 and TRBJ2-1, reads DGGITQSPKYLFRKEGQNVTLSCEQNLNHDAMYWYRQDPGQGLRLIYYSQIVNDFQKGDIAEGYSVSREKKESFPLTVTSAQKNPTAFYLCASSLGGDRAYNEQFFGPGTRLTVL.